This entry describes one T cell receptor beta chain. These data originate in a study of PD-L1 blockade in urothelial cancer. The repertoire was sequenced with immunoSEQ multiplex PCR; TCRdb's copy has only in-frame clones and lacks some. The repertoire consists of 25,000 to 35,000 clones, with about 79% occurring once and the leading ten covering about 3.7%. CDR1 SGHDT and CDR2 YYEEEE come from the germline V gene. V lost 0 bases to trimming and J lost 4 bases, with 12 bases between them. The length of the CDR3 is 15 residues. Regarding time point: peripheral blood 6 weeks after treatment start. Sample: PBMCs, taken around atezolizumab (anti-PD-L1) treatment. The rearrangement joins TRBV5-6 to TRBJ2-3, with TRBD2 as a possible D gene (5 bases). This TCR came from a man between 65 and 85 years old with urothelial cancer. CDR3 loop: CASSLDEGVSDTQYF. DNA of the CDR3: TGTGCCAGCAGCTTGGACGAGGGAGTCTCAGATACGCAGTATTTT.